This TCR beta chain was recorded in a study of CD8 T cells in Susac syndrome. Random hexamers served to reverse transcribe about 0.45 to 1 ug RNA. In TCRdb, the immunoSEQ multiplex PCR reads were re-called with MiXCR into one record per CDR3 protein. The repertoire holds some 160,000 distinct CDR3 sequences, with roughly 94% as singletons. The CDR3 spans 14 residues. V was pared by 6 bases and J by 4 bases, with 4 bases of the junction left unmatched. Per germline, CDR1 PRHDT and CDR2 FYEKMQ (reference sequence). The chain couples TRBV13 to TRBJ2-3; 10 nucleotides match TRBD2. This clonotype was obtained from a human donor in good health. The sample consisted of CD4+ T cells from PBMCs. The CDR3 sequence: CASSYSGGADTQYF. DNA of the CDR3: TGTGCCAGCAGTTACAGCGGGGGGGCAGATACGCAGTATTTT.